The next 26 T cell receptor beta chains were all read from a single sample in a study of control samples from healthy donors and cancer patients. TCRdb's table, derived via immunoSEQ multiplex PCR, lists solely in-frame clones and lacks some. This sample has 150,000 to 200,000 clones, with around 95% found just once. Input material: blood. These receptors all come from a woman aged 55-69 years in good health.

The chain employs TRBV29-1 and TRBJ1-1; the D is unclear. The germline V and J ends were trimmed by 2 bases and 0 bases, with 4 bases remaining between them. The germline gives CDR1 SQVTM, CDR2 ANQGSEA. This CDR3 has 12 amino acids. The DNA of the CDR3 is TGCAGCGTTGAAAAGGTGAACACTGAAGCTTTCTTT. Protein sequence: CSVEKVNTEAFF.

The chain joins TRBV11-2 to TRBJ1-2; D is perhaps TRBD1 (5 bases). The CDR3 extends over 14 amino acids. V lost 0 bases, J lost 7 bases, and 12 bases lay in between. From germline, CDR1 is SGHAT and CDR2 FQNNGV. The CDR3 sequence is CASSLDPGTSGYTF. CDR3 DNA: TGTGCCAGCAGCTTAGATCCGGGGACCAGTGGCTACACCTTC.

In DNA, the CDR3 is TGTGCCAGCAGCGTAGACGGGGCCCCTACTGGGGCCAACGTCCTGACTTTC. Translation gives CASSVDGAPTGANVLTF. V gene TRBV9 combines with J gene TRBJ2-6; D is tentatively TRBD1 or TRBD2 (5 bases each). Trimming shortened V by 0 bases and J by 2 bases, and 12 bases separated the two germline ends. This CDR3 contains 17 residues. Germline CDR1 reads SGDLS; CDR2 reads YYNGEE.

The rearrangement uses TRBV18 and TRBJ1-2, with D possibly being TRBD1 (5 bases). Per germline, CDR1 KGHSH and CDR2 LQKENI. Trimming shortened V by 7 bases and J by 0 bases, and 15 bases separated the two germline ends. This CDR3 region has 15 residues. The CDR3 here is CASLAQELSNYGYTF. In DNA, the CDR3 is TGTGCCAGCTTAGCACAGGAACTATCTAACTATGGCTACACCTTC.

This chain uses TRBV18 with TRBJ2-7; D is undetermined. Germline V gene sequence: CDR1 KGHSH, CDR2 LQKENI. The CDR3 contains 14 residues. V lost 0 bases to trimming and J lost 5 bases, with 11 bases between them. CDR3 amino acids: CASSPPVPLDEQYF. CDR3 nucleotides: TGTGCCAGCTCACCACCGGTTCCCCTGGACGAGCAGTACTTC.

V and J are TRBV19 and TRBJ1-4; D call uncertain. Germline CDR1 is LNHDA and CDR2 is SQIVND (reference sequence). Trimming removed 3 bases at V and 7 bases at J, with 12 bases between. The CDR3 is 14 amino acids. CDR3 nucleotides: TGTGCCAGTAGTATCCGAGGGTCGGGTGAAAAACTGTTTTTT. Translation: CASSIRGSGEKLFF.

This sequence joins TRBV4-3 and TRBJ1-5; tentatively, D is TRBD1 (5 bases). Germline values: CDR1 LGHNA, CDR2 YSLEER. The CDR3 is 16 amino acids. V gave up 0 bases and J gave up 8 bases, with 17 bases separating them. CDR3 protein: CASSQELRAVDEPQHF. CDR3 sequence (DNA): TGCGCCAGCAGCCAAGAGCTCAGGGCCGTCGATGAGCCCCAGCATTTT.

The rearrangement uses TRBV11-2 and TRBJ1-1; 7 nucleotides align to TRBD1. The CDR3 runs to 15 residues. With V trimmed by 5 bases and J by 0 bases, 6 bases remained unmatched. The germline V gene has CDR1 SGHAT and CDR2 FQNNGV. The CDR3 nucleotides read TGTGCCAGCAGCGTGGGACAGCCTATGAACACTGAAGCTTTCTTT. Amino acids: CASSVGQPMNTEAFF. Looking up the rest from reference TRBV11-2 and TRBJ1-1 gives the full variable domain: EAGVAQSPRYKIIEKRQSVAFWCNPISGHATLYWYQQILGQGPKLLIQFQNNGVVDDSQLPKDRFSAERLKGVDSTLKIQPAKLEDSAVYLCASSVGQPMNTEAFFGQGTRLTVV.

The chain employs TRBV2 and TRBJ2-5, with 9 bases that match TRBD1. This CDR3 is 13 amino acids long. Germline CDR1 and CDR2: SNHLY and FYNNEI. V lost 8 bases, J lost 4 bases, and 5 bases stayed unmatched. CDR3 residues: CASYTGGGETQYF. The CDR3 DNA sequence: TGTGCCAGCTATACAGGGGGCGGAGAGACCCAGTACTTC.

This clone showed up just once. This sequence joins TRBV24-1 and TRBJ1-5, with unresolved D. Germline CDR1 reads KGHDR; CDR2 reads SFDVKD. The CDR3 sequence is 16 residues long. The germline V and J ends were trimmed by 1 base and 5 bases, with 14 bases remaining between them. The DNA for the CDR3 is TGTGCCACCAGTGATTTTTTTTTGGAGGGAGATCAGCCCCAGCATTTT. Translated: CATSDFFLEGDQPQHF.

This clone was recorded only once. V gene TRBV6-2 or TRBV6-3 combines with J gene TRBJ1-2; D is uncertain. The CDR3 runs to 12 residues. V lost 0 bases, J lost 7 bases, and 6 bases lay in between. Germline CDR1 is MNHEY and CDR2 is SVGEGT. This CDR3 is CASSYSEVGYTF. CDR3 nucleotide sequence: TGTGCCAGCAGTTACTCTGAGGTTGGCTACACCTTC.

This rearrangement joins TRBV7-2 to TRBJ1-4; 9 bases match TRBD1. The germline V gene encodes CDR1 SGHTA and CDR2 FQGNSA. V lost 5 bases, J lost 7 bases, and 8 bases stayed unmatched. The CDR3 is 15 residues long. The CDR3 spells CASSVNRGRGEKLFF. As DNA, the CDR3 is TGTGCCAGCAGCGTAAACAGGGGGCGCGGTGAAAAACTGTTTTTT.

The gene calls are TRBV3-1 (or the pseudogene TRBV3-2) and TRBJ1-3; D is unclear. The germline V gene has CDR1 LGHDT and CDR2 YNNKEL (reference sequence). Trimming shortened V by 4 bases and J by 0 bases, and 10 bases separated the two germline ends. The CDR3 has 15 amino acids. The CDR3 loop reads CASSPVGLSGNTIYF. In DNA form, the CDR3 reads TGTGCCAGCAGCCCGGTTGGGCTCTCTGGAAACACCATATATTTT.

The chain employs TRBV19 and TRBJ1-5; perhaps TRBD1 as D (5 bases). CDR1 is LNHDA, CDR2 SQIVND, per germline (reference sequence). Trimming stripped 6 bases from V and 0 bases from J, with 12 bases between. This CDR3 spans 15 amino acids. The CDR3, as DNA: TGTGCCAGTAGCGATACAGGAGATAGCAATCAGCCCCAGCATTTT. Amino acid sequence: CASSDTGDSNQPQHF. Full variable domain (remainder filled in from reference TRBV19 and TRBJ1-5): DGGITQSPKYLFRKEGQNVTLSCEQNLNHDAMYWYRQDPGQGLRLIYYSQIVNDFQKGDIAEGYSVSREKKESFPLTVTSAQKNPTAFYLCASSDTGDSNQPQHFGDGTRLSIL.

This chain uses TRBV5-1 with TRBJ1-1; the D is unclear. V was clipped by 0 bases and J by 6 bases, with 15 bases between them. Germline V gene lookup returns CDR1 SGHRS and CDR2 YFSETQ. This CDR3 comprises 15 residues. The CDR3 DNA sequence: TGCGCCAGCAGCTTGGAGACCGGTTTTAACTCTGAAGCTTTCTTT. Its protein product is CASSLETGFNSEAFF.

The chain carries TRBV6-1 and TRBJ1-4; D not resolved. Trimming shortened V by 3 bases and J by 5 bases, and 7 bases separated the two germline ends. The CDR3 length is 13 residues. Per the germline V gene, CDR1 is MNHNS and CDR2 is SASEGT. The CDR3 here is CASSDPGNEKLFF. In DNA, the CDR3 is TGTGCCAGCAGTGATCCGGGGAATGAAAAACTGTTTTTT.

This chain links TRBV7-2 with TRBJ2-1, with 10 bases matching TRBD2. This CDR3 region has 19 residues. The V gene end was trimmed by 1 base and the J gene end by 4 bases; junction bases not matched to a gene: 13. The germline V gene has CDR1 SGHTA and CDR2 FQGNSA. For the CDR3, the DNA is TGTGCCAGCAGCTTAGTTGGTAGGCTAAGCGGGGGGGCTTACAATGAGCAGTTCTTC. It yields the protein CASSLVGRLSGGAYNEQFF. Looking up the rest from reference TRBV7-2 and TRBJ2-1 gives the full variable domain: GAGVSQSPSNKVTEKGKDVELRCDPISGHTALYWYRQSLGQGLEFLIYFQGNSAPDKSGLPSDRFSAERTGGSVSTLTIQRTQQEDSAVYLCASSLVGRLSGGAYNEQFFGPGTRLTVL.

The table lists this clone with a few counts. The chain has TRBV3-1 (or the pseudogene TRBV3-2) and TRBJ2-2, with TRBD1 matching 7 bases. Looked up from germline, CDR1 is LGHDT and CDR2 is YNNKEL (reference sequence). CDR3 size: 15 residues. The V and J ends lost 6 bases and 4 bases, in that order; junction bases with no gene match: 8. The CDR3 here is CASSHSAGGTGELFF. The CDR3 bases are TGTGCCAGCAGTCATTCCGCAGGGGGCACCGGGGAGCTGTTTTTT.

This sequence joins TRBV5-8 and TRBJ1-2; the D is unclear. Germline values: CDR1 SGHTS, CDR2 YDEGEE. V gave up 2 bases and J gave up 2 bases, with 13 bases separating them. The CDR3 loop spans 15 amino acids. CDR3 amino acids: CASSLLPASNYGYTF. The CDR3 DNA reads TGTGCCAGCAGCTTACTACCCGCATCCAACTATGGCTACACCTTC.

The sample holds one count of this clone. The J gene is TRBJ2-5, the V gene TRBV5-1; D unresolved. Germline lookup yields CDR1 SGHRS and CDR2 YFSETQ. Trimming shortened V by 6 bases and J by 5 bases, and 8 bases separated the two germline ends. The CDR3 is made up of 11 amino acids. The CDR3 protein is CASNNLETQYF. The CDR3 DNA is TGCGCCAGCAACAACCTTGAGACCCAGTACTTC.

In DNA, the CDR3 is TGTGCCAGCAGCTTAGGGCGGCAGGGCGGCACAGATACGCAGTATTTT. It is translated as CASSLGRQGGTDTQYF. This chain uses TRBV7-9 with TRBJ2-3, with D maybe TRBD1 (5 bases). V gave up 1 base and J gave up 1 base, with 12 bases separating them. The CDR3 covers 16 residues. From germline, CDR1 is SEHNR and CDR2 FQNEAQ (reference sequence).

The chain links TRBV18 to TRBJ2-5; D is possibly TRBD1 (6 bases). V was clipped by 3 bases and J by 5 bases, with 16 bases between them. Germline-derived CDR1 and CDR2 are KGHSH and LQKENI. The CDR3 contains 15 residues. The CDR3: CASSPIQGRSETQYF. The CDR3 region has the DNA TGTGCCAGCTCACCTATTCAGGGGCGCTCGGAGACCCAGTACTTC.

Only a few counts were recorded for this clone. CDR3 bases: TGTGCCAGCAGCTTCAGGGGGAACTACGAGCAGTACTTC. Translating it yields CASSFRGNYEQYF. This sequence joins TRBV11-2 and TRBJ2-7; 7 positions agree with TRBD1. J was trimmed by 3 bases and V by 3 bases; bases with no gene match: 2. Germline-derived CDR1 and CDR2 are SGHAT and FQNNGV. CDR3 length equals 13 residues.

The CDR3: CASSPPAGQNTEAFF. CDR3 DNA: TGTGCCAGCTCACCACCCGCGGGACAGAACACTGAAGCTTTCTTT. V is TRBV18 and J is TRBJ1-1, with D maybe TRBD1 (6 bases). Germline V gives CDR1 KGHSH, CDR2 LQKENI. The CDR3 is 15 residues long. Trimming cost V 0 bases and J 1 base, with 9 bases left between them.

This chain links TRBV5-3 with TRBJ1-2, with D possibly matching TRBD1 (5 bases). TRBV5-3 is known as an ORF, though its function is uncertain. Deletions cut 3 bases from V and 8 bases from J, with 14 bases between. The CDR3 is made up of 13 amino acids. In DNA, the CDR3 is TGTGCCAGAAGCTCGCAGGGTAATTGGGGCTACACCTTC. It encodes CARSSQGNWGYTF.

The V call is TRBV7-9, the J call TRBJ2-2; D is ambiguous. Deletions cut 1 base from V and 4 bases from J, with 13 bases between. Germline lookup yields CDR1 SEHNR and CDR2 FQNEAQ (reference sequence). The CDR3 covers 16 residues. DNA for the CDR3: TGTGCCAGCAGCTTAGAGAGGAAACCGGGCACCGGGGAGCTGTTTTTT. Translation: CASSLERKPGTGELFF.